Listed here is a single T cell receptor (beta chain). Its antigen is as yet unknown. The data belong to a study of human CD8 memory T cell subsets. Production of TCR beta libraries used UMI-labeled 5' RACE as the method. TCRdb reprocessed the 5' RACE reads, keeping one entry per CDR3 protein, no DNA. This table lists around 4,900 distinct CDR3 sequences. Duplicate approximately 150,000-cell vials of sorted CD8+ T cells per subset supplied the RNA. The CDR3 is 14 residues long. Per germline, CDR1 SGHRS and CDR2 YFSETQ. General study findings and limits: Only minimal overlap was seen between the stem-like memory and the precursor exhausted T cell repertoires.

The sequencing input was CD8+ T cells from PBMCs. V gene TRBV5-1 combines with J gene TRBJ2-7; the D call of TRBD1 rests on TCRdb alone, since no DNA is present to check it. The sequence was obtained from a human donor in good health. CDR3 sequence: CASSQTPGTYEQYF.